This TCR beta chain is from a study of blood T cell repertoires in COVID-19. Looking at the study overall: Whether acute or convalescent, the COVID-19 samples came from the United States, Italy and Spain. From T cells, B-cell-depleted T cells, or PBMCs came the material, which was cDNA or gDNA.

Authors' methods: Estimates of nucleated cell counts were drawn from the amplification of reference gene primers. Profiled with immunoSEQ multiplex PCR; TCRdb holds only in-frame clones, not every one. For V, J and clone size, that table is used; D and trimming come from the DNA. The profile shows fewer than 75,000 clones, about nine tenths of them singletons. This CDR3 contains 15 residues. Trimming removed 5 bases from V and 2 bases from J, with 14 bases in between. CDR1 and CDR2 from the germline V gene are MNHEY and SVGAGI. The sequenced material came from peripheral blood. The rearrangement uses TRBV6-5 and TRBJ2-3, with D maybe TRBD2 (6 bases). This receptor was taken from a man in his forties or fifties with active COVID-19. The CDR3 sequence: CASSMTGVYTDTQYF. The CDR3 nucleotides read TGTGCCAGCAGTATGACGGGGGTTTACACAGATACGCAGTATTTT.